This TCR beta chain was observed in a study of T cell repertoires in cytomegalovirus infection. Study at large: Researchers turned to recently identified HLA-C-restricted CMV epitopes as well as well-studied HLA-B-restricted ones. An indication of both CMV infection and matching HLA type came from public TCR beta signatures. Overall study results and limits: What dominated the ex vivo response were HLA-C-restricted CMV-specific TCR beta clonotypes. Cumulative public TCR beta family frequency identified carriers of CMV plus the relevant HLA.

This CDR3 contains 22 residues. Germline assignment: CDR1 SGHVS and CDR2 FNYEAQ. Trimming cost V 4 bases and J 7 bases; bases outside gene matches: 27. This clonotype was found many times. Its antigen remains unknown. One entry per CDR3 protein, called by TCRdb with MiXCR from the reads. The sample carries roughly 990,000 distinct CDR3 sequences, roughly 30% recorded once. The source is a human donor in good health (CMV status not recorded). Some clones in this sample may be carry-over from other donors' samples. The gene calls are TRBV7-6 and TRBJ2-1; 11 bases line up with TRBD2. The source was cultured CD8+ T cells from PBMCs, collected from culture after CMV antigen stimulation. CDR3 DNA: TGTGCCAGCAGCTCCCTTTCAGCGACCGGGACTAGCGGATACTTTAGGGGAAATGAGCAGTTCTTC. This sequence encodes CASSSLSATGTSGYFRGNEQFF. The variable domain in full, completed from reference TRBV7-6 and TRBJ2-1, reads GAGVSQSPRYKVTKRGQDVALRCDPISGHVSLYWYRQALGQGPEFLTYFNYEAQQDKSGLPNDRFSAERPEGSISTLTIQRTEQRDSAMYRCASSSLSATGTSGYFRGNEQFFGPGTRLTVL.